The TCR beta chain under discussion was sequenced for a study of CD8 T cells in Susac syndrome. Reverse transcription used about 0.45 to 1 ug RNA and random hexamers. TCRdb re-derived calls from the immunoSEQ multiplex PCR reads in MiXCR, one entry per CDR3 protein. The data contain under 200,000 distinct CDR3 sequences, around 94% of them seen just once; the ten biggest clones take up roughly 0.11%. Trimming left V 6 bases short and J 3 bases short, with 14 bases between. From germline, CDR1 is SQVTM and CDR2 ANQGSEA. This CDR3 is 13 amino acids long. The sequenced sample consisted of CD4+ T cells from PBMCs. The TCR originated in a human donor with Susac syndrome. The V and J genes are TRBV29-1 and TRBJ1-1; D unresolved. CDR3 protein: CSVFGSGDTEAFF. The CDR3 region has the DNA TGCAGCGTGTTCGGTAGTGGGGACACTGAAGCTTTCTTT.